These 8 T cell receptor beta chains came from one sample sequenced in a study of cytomegalovirus exposure and HLA in healthy donors. The PCR employed 60 Vbeta primers together with 13 Jbeta primers. Measured with immunoSEQ multiplex PCR; TCRdb has only the in-frame clones, and not every one. The sample lists around 130,000 clones; around three quarters were seen once. The source material was PBMCs. These receptors were obtained from a woman aged 45 to 65 in good health and CMV-seronegative.

The V and J genes are TRBV4-3 and TRBJ2-3; 8 bases are a match to TRBD2. From germline, CDR1 is LGHNA and CDR2 YSLEER. The CDR3 is made up of 16 amino acids. V lost 4 bases to trimming and J lost 2 bases; unmatched junction nucleotides: 8. The CDR3 nucleotides read TGCGCCAGCAGCCCCTCGGGGCGGGGGGTCACAGATACGCAGTATTTT. This codes for CASSPSGRGVTDTQYF.

This chain uses TRBV6-5 with TRBJ2-7; TRBD1 agrees at 7 bases. Germline loops: CDR1 MNHEY, CDR2 SVGAGI. Losses at the gene ends were 6 bases for V and 4 bases for J; bases not matched to a gene: 6. The CDR3 is 13 residues long. CDR3 loop: CASSQGGYYEQYF. DNA of the CDR3: TGTGCCAGCAGCCAAGGGGGCTATTACGAGCAGTACTTC.

V is TRBV7-9 and J is TRBJ2-2; TRBD1 is a possible D gene (5 bases). Germline values: CDR1 SEHNR, CDR2 FQNEAQ (reference sequence). Trimming stripped 1 base from V and 8 bases from J, with 11 bases between. The length of the CDR3 is 14 residues. The CDR3 loop is CASSLGLREGELFF. The CDR3 DNA reads TGTGCCAGCAGCTTAGGCCTCAGGGAAGGGGAGCTGTTTTTT.

A remark on this clone: At one boundary the junction diverges from the germline segment, which might be a read error. The genes are TRBV10-3 and TRBJ1-4, with 12 bases matching TRBD1. Germline assignment: CDR1 ENHRY and CDR2 SYGVKD. CDR3 length: 19 amino acids. The CDR3 nucleotides are TGTGCCATCAGTGAGTCGGCGGGGGACAGGGGGCCCCTTAATGAAAAACTGCTTTTT. Protein: CAISESAGDRGPLNEKLLF.

The rearrangement uses TRBV19 and TRBJ2-7, with a possible D match to TRBD2 (6 bases). This CDR3 has 15 residues. The V end lost 5 bases, the J end lost 0 bases, and 14 bases lay between the germline ends. CDR1 LNHDA and CDR2 SQIVND come from the germline V gene (reference sequence). DNA of the CDR3: TGTGCCAGTAGTCTCCAGGCGGGGCTCTCCTACGAGCAGTACTTC. Translating it yields CASSLQAGLSYEQYF.

Note on this clone: Other DNA sequences of this sample code for an identical CDR3. The chain has TRBV14 and TRBJ2-5; 7 nucleotides line up with TRBD2. The CDR3 length is 14 residues. J lost 5 bases, V lost 0 bases, and 3 bases had no gene match. Germline CDR1 and CDR2: SGHDN and FVKESK. CDR3 bases: TGTGCCAGCAGCCAAGACTTGCGGGGGGAGACCCAGTACTTC. Translating gives CASSQDLRGETQYF.

V and J are TRBV5-4 and TRBJ1-2; D might be TRBD1 (5 bases). The CDR3 consists of 17 residues. The germline V gene has CDR1 SGHNT and CDR2 YYREEE (reference sequence). V was clipped by 5 bases and J by 0 bases, with 20 bases between them. The CDR3, as DNA: TGTGCCAGCAGGGATTTGACCGATCAGGGCACTAACTATGGCTACACCTTC. This gives the protein CASRDLTDQGTNYGYTF.

The rearrangement uses TRBV6-1 and TRBJ2-3; 7 positions agree with TRBD1. The CDR3 is made up of 16 amino acids. CDR1 is MNHNS, CDR2 SASEGT, per germline. J lost 6 bases, V lost 1 base, and 10 bases had no gene match. The CDR3 sequence is CASSEGGGGVWDTQYF. CDR3 in DNA: TGTGCCAGCAGTGAAGGAGGGGGCGGTGTTTGGGATACGCAGTATTTT.